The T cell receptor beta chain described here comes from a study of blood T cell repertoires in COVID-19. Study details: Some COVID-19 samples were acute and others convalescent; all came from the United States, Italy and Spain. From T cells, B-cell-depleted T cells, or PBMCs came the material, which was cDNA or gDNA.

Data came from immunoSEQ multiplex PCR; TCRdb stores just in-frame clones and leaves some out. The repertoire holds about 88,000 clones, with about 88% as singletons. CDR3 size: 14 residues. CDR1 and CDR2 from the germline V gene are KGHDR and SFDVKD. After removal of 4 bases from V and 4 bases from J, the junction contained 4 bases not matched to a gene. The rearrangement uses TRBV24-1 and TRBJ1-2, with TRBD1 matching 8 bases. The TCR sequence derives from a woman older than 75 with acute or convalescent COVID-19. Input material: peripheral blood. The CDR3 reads CATSDRGQGYGYTF. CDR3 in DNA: TGTGCCACCAGTGACCGTGGACAGGGCTATGGCTACACCTTC.